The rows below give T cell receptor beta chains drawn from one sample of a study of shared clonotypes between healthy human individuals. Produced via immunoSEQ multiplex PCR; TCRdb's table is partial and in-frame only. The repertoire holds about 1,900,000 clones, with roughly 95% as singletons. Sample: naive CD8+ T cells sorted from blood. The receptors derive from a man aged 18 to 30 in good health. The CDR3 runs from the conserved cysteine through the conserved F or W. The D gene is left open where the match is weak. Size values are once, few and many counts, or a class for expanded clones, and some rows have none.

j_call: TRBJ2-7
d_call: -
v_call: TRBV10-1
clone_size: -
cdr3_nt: TGCGCCAGCAGTGACTTCAGGGATTCCTACGAGCAGTACTTC
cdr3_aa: CASSDFRDSYEQYF

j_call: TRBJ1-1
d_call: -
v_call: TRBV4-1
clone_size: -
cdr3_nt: TGCGCCAGCAGCCCAATCCCCCCTCTTGAAGCTTTCTTT
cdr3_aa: CASSPIPPLEAFF

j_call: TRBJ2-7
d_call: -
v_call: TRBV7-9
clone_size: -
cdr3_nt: TGTGCCAGCAGCTCGGACTTTCCCGCCGACCAATTC
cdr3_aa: CASSSDFPADQF

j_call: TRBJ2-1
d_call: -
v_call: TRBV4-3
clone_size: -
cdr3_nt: TGCGCCAGCAGCCAAGACCCGGGTACAAATGAGCAGTTCTTC
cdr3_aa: CASSQDPGTNEQFF

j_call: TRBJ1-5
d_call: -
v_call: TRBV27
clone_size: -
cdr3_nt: TGTGCCAGCAGTTTTGGCCTTAGTCAGCCCCAGCATTTT
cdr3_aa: CASSFGLSQPQHF

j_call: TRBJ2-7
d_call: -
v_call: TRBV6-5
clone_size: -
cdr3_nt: TGTGCCAGCAGTCCACAGGGAGTCCCCTACGAGCAGTACTTC
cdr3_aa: CASSPQGVPYEQYF

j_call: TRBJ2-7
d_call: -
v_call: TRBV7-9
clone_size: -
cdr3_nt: TGTGCCAGCAGCGTCCCCGGGATCCCCTACGAGCAGTACTTC
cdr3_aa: CASSVPGIPYEQYF

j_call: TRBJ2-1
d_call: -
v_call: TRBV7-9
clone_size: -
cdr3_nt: TGTGCCAGCAGCTCCCGGGACACAAATGAGCAGTTCTTC
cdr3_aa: CASSSRDTNEQFF

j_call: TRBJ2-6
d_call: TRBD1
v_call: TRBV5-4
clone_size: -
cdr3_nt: TGTGCCAGCAGCCACAGTCCCGGGACAGGGAACGGGGCCAACGTCCTGACTTTC
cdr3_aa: CASSHSPGTGNGANVLTF

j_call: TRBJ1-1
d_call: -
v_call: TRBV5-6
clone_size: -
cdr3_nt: TGTGCCAGCAGCTTGGAGACGGTTATGAACACTGAAGCTTTCTTT
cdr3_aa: CASSLETVMNTEAFF

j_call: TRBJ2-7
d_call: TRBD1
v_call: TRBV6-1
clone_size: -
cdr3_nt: TGTGCCAGCAGTGAACTAGGGACAGGACAACCCAAAGGCTCCTACGAGCAGTACTTC
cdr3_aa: CASSELGTGQPKGSYEQYF

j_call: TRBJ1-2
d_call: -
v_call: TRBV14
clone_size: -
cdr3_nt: TGTGCCAGCAGCCAAGATAACGAGGTCAGCTACTATGGCTACACCTTC
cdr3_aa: CASSQDNEVSYYGYTF

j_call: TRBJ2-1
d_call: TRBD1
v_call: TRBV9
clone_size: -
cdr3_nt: TGTGCCAGCGGACAGGGGGCGAACAATGAGCAGTTCTTC
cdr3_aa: CASGQGANNEQFF

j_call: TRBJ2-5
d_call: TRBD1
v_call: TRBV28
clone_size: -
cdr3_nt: TGTGCCAGCAGTCCCCGACAGGGGGCATGGGAGACCCAGTACTTC
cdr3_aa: CASSPRQGAWETQYF

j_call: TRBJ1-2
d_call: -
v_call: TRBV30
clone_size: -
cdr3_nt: TGTGCCACAAGGGACTTTACCGAAAACTATGGCTACACCTTC
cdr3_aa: CATRDFTENYGYTF

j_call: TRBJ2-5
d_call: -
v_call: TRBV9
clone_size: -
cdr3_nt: TGTGCCAGCAGCCCTAACCAAGAGACCCAGTACTTC
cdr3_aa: CASSPNQETQYF

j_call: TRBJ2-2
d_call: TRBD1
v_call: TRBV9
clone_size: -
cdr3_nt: TGTGCCAGCAGCGAAAACAGGGGGCACACCGGGGAGCTGTTTTTT
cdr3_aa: CASSENRGHTGELFF

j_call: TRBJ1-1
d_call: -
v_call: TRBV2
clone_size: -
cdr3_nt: TGTGCCAGCAACCCGGGGGATTGGGGTGAAGCTTTCTTT
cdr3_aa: CASNPGDWGEAFF

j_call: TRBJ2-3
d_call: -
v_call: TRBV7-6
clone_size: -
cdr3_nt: TGTGCCAGCAGCTTAACCAACACAGATACGCAGTATTTT
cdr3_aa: CASSLTNTDTQYF

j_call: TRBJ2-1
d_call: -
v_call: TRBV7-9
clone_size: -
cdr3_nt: TGTGCCAGCAGTCCTCCCTTGTCGGGGGTTGAGCAGTTCTTC
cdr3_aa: CASSPPLSGVEQFF

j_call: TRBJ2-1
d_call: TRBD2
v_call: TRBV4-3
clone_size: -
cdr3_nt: TGCGCCAGCAGCCAAGATCGGCTAGCGGCACCCTACAATGAGCAGTTCTTC
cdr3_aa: CASSQDRLAAPYNEQFF

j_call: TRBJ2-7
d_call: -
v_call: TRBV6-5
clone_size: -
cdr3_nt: TGTGCCAGCAGTTACTTAGGGGGGCTCTCCTACGAGCAGTACTTC
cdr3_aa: CASSYLGGLSYEQYF

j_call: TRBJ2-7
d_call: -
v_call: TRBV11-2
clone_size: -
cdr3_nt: TGTGCCAGCAGCTTAGAATTCGGGGGCCCTAGTTTGCAGTACTTC
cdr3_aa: CASSLEFGGPSLQYF

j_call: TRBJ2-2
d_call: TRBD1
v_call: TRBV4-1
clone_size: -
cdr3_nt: TGCGCCAGCAGCCAAGTTTGGACAGGGGAAACCGGGGAGCTGTTTTTT
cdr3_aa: CASSQVWTGETGELFF

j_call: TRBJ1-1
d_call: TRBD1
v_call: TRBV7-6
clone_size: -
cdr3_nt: TGTGCCAGCAGGCCGGGACAGATCACTGAAGCTTTCTTT
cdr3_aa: CASRPGQITEAFF

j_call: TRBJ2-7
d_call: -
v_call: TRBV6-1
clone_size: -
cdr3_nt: TGTGCCAGCAGTGAATTCGAGGGCTGGGAGCAGTACTTC
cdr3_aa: CASSEFEGWEQYF

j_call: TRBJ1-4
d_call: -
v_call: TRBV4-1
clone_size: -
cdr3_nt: TGCGCCAGCAGCCAAGACGATGGGTTTTTGGCTAATGAAAAACTGTTTTTT
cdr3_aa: CASSQDDGFLANEKLFF

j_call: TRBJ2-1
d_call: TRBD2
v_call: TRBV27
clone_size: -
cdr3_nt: TGTGCCAGCAGTTTATCTTCTCCTAGCGGGGGGGTTGAGCAGTTCTTC
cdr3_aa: CASSLSSPSGGVEQFF

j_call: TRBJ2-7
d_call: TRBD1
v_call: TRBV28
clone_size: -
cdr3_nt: TGTGCCAGCAGTTTTTTCGGACAGGGTGGTGACGAGCAGTACTTC
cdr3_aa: CASSFFGQGGDEQYF

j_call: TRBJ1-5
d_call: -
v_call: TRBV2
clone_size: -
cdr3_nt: TGTGCCAGCAGGGAGGACACTAGCAATCAGCCCCAGCATTTT
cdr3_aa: CASREDTSNQPQHF

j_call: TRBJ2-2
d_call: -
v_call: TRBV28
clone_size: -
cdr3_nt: TGTGCCAGCAGTTCCCAGGGCGGGACCGGGGAGCTGTTTTTT
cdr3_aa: CASSSQGGTGELFF

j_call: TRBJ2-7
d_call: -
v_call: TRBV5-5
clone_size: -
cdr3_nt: TGTGCCAGCAGCTTCCCCGGGGCCCTCTCCTACGAGCAGTACTTC
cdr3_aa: CASSFPGALSYEQYF

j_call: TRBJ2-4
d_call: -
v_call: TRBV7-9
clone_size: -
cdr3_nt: TGTGCCAGCAGCTTAGGAGGAGCCAAAAACATTCAGTACTTC
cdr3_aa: CASSLGGAKNIQYF

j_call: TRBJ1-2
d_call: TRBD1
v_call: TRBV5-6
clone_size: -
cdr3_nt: TGTGCCAGCAGCTCGGACAGGGGGTTCGGCTACACCTTC
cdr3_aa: CASSSDRGFGYTF

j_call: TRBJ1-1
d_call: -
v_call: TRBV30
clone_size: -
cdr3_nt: TGTGCCTGGGGTCATGGGGCCGCTGAAGCTTTCTTT
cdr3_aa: CAWGHGAAEAFF

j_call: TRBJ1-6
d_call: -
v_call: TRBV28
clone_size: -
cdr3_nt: TGTGCCAGCAGCCCTCTAGGGGGGACCTCACCCCTCCACTTT
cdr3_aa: CASSPLGGTSPLHF

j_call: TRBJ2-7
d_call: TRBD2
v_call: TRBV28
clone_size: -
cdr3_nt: TGTGCCAGCAGTTTATCTGGGAGGGAGGGAACCTACGAGCAGTACTTC
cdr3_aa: CASSLSGREGTYEQYF

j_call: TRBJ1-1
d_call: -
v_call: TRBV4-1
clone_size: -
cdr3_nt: TGCGCCAGCAGCTTATCTGGGGGGGGCTACACTGAAGCTTTCTTT
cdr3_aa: CASSLSGGGYTEAFF

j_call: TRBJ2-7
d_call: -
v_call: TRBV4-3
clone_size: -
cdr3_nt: TGCGCCAGCAGCCAAGGTTTCCCGGGCGAGCAGTACTTC
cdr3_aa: CASSQGFPGEQYF

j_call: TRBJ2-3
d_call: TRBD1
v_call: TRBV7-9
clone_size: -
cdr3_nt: TGTGCCAGCAGCCCCCGGGACAGGGTCCCAGATACGCAGTATTTT
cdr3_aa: CASSPRDRVPDTQYF

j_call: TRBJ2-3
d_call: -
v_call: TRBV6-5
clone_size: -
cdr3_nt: TGTGCCAGCAGTTACTCGAGCGGTAACACAGATACGCAGTATTTT
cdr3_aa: CASSYSSGNTDTQYF

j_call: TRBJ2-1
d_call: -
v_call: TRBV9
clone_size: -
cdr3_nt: TGTGCCAGCAGCGTAGAAGTCGGATACAATGAGCAGTTCTTC
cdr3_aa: CASSVEVGYNEQFF

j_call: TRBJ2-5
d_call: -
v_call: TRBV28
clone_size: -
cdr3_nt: TGTGCCAGCAACTTCGGGCCCGAAGAGACCCAGTACTTC
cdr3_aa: CASNFGPEETQYF

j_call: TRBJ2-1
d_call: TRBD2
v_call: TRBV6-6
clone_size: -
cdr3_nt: TGTGCCAGCAGCCGACTGGCGGGAGGGCCCGTCGGAGAGCAGTTCTTC
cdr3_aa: CASSRLAGGPVGEQFF

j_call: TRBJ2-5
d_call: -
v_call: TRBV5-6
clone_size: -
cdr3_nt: TGTGCCAGCAGTTCCGGGTGGGGAGAGACCCAGTACTTC
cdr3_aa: CASSSGWGETQYF

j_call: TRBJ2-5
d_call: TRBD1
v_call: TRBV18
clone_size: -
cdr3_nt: TGTGCCAGCTCACCCGGACAGGGGGCTGGGGAGACCCAGTACTTC
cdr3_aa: CASSPGQGAGETQYF

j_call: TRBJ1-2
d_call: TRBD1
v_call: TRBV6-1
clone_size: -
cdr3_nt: TGTGCCAGCACGACAGGGGGCTATGGCTACACCTTC
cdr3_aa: CASTTGGYGYTF

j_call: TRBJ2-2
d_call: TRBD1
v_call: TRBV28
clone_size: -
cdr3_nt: TGTGCCAGCAGTCCCGGACAGGGCGCGAACACCGGGGAGCTGTTTTTT
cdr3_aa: CASSPGQGANTGELFF

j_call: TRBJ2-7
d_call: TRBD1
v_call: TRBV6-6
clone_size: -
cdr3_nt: TGTGCCAGCAGTTCAGGACAGGGCTACGAGCAGTACTTC
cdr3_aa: CASSSGQGYEQYF

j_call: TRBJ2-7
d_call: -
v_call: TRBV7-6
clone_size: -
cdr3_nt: TGTGCCAGCAGCTTAGAGGAGAGCTCCTACGAGCAGTACTTC
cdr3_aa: CASSLEESSYEQYF

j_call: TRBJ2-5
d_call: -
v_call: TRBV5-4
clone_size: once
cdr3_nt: TGTGCCAGCAGCTTCTTTGGGGGGCAAGAGACCCAGTACTTC
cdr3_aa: CASSFFGGQETQYF

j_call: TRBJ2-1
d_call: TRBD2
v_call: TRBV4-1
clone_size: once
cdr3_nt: TGCGCCAGCAGCCAAGACGATAGCGGGAGGGCTGTGAATGAGCAGTTCTTC
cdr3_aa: CASSQDDSGRAVNEQFF

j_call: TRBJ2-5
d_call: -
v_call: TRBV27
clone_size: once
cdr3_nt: TGTGCCAGCAGTGGGGGGAGTGAGACAACCTGGACCCAGTACTTC
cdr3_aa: CASSGGSETTWTQYF

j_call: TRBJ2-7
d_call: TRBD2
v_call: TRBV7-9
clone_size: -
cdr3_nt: TGTGCCAGCAGCCTCCCCCCCCTAGCGGGGACCTACGAGCAGTACTTC
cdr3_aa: CASSLPPLAGTYEQYF

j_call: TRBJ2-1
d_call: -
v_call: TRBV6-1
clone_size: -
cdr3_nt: TGTGCCAGCAGTTTTGACAGGAGCTCCTACAATGAGCAGTTCTTC
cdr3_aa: CASSFDRSSYNEQFF

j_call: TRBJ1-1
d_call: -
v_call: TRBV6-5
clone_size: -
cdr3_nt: TGTGCCATACTGGTCCTCTTCAGGGACACTGAAGCTTTCTTT
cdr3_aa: CAILVLFRDTEAFF

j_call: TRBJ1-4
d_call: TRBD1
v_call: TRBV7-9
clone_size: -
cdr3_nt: TGTGCCAGCAGCTCCTACCGGGACAGGGAGGGTTTGGAGGAAAAACTGTTTTTT
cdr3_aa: CASSSYRDREGLEEKLFF

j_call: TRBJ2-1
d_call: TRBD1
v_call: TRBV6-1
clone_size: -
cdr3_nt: TGTGCCAGCAGTCTAAGGACAGGGGTTTTTAATGAGCAGTTCTTC
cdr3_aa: CASSLRTGVFNEQFF

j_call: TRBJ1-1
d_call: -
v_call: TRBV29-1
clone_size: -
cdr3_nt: TGCAGCGTTGATTCGCTCGGGGAAGCTTTCTTT
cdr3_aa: CSVDSLGEAFF